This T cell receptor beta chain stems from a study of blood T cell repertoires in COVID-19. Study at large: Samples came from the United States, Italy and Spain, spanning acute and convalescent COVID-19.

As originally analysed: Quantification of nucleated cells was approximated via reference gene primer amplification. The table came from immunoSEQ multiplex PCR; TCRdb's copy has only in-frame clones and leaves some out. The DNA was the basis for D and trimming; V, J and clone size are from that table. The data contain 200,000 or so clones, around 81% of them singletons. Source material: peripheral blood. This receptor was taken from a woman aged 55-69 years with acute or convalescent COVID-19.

CDR3 loop: CAWSEEGNYGYTF. DNA for the CDR3: TGTGCCTGGAGTGAAGAGGGTAACTATGGCTACACCTTC. The V and J genes are TRBV30 and TRBJ1-2; no reliable D call. Per the germline V gene, CDR1 is GTSNPN and CDR2 is SVGIG (reference sequence). The CDR3 covers 13 residues. Between the trimmed V and J ends, which lost 1 base and 1 base, there was a span of 7 bases.